Reported below is one TCR beta chain. Germline V CDR1 and CDR2: SGHRS, YFSETQ. With V trimmed by 3 bases and J by 4 bases, 3 bases remained unmatched. The CDR3 runs to 13 residues. A multiplex PCR was run with 60 Vbeta primers and 13 Jbeta primers. Clones were sequenced by immunoSEQ multiplex PCR, and TCRdb holds only the in-frame ones, with some missing. The sample holds some 200,000 clones, less than 85% seen once. This entry comes from a study of cytomegalovirus exposure and HLA in healthy donors. This chain joins TRBV5-1 and TRBJ2-7; TRBD1 aligns across 8 bases. The receptor was isolated from a man younger than 35 in good health and CMV-seronegative. Sequencing was carried out using PBMCs. In nucleotides, the CDR3 is TGCGCCAGCAGCTCCCAGGGGGCATACGAGCAGTACTTC. It codes for CASSSQGAYEQYF.